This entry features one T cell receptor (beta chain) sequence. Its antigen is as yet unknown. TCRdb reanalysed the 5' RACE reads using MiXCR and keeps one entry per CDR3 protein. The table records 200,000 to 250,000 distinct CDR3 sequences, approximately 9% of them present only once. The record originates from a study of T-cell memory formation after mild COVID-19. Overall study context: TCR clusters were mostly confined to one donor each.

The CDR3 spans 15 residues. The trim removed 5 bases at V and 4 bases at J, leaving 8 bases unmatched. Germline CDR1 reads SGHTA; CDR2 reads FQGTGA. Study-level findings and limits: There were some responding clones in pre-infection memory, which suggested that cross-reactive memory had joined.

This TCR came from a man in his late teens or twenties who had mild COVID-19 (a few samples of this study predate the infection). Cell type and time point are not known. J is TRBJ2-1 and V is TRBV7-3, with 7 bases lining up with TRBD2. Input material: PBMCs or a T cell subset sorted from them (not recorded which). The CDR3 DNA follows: TGTGCCAGCAGCCCGGCCGGGACTAAATACAATGAGCAGTTCTTC. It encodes CASSPAGTKYNEQFF.